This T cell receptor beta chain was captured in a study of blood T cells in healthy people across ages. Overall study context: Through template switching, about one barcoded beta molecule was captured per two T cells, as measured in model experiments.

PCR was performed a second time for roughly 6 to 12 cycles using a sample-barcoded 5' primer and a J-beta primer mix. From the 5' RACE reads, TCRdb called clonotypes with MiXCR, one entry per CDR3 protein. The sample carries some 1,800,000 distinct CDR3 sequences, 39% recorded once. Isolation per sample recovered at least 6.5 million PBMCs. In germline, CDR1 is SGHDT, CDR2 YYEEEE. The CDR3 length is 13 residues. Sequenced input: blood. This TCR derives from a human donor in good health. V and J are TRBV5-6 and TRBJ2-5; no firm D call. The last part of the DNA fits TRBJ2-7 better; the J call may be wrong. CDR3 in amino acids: CASSLVSWGEQYF. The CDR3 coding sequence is TGTGCCAGCAGCTTGGTGTCTTGGGGCGAGCAGTACTTC.